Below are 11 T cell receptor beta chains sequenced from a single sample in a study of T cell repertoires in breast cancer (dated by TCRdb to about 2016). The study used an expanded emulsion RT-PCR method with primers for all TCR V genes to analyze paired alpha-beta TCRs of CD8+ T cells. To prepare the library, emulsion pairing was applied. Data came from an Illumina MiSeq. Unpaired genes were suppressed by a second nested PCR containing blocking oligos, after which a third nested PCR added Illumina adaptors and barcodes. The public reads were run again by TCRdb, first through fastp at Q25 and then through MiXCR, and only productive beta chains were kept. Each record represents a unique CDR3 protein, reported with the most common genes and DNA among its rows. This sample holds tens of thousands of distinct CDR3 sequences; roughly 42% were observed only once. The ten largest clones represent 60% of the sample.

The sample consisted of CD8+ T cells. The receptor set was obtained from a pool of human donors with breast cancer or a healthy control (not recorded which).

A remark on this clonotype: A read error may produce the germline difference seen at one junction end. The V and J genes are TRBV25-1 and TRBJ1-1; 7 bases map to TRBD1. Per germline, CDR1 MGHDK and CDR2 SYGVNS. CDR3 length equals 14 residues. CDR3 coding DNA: TGTGCCAGCAGAGCAGGGGGAATGAACACTGGAGCTTTCTTT. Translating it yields CASRAGGMNTGAFF.

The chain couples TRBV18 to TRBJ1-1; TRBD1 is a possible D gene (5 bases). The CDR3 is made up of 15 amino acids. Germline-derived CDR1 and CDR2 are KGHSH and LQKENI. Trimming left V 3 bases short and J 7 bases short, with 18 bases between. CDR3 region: CASSPFRGGEGEAFF. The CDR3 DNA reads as TGTGCCAGCTCACCTTTTAGGGGAGGGGAAGGTGAAGCTTTCTTT. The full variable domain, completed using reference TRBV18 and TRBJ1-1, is NAGVMQNPRHLVRRRGQEARLRCSPMKGHSHVYWYRQLPEEGLKFMVYLQKENIIDESGMPKERFSAEFPKEGPSILRIQQVVRGDSAAYFCASSPFRGGEGEAFFGQGTRLTVV.

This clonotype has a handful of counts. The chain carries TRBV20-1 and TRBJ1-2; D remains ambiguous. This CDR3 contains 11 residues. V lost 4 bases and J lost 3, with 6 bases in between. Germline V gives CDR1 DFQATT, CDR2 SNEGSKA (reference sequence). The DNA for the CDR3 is TGCAGTGCTAAATTGGACTATGGCTACACCTTC. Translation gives CSAKLDYGYTF.

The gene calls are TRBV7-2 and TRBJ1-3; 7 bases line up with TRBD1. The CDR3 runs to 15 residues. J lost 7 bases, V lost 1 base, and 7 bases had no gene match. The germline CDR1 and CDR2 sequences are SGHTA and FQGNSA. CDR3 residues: CASSLDRGQANTIYF. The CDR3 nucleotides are TGTGCCAGCAGCTTAGATCGTGGACAGGCTAACACCATATATTTT.

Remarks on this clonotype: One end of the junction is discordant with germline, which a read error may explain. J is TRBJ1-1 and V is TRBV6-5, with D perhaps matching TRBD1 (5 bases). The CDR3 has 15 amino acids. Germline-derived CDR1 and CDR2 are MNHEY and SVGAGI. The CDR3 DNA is TGTGCCAGCGGTTACTCGGCAGGGATGAACACTGAAGCTTTCTTT. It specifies CASGYSAGMNTEAFF.

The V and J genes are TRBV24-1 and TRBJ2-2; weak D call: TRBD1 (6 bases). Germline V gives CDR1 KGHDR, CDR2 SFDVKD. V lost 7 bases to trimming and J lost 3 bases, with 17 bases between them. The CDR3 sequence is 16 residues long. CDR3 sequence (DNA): TGTGCCACCAGCCCGCTAGCCAGGGGCGACACCGGGGAGCTGTTTTTT. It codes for CATSPLARGDTGELFF.

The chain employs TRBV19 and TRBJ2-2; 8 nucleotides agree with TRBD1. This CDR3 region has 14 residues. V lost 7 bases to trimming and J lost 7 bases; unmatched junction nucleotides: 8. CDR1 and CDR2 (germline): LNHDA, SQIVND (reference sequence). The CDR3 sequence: CASKQDRAVGELFF. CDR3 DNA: TGTGCCAGTAAACAGGACAGGGCGGTCGGGGAGCTGTTTTTT.

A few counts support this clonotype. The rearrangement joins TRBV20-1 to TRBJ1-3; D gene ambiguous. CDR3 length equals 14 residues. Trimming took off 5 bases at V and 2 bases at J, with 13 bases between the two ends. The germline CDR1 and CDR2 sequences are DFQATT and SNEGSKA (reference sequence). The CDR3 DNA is TGCAGTGCTGAAAAACCGCAGACTGGAAACACCATATATTTT. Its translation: CSAEKPQTGNTIYF.

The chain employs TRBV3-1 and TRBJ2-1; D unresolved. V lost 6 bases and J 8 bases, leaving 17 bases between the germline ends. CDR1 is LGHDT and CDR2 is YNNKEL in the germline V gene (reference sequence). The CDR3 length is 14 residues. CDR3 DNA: TGTGCCAGCAGACAGTGGCCAAATTCCGATGAGCAGTTCTTC. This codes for CASRQWPNSDEQFF.

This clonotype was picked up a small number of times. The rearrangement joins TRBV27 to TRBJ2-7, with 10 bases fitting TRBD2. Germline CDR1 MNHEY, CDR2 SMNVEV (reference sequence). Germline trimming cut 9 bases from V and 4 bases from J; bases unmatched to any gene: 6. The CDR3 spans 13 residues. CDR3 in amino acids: CASGAGGPYEQYF. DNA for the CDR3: TGTGCCAGTGGAGCGGGAGGGCCTTACGAGCAGTACTTC.

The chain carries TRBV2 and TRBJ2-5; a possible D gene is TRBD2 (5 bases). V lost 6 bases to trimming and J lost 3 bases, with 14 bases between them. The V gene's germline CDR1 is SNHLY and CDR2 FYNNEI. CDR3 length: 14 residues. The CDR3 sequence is CASSDHTREETQYF. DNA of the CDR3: TGTGCCAGCAGCGATCATACTAGGGAAGAGACCCAGTACTTC.